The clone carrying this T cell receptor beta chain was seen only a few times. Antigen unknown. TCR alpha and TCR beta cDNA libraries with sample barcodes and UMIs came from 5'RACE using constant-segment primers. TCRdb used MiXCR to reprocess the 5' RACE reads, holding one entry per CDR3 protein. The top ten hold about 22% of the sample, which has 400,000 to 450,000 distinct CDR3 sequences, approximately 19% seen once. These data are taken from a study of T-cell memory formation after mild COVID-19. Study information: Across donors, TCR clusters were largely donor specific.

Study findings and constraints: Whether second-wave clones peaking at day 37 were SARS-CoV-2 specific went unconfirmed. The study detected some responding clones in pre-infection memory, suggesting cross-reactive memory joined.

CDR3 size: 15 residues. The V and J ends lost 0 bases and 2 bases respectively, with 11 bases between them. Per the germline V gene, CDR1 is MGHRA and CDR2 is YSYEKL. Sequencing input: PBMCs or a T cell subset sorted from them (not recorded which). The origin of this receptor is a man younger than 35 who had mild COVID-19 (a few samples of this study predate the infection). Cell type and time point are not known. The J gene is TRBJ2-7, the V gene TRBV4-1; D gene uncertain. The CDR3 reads CASSQEGTATYEQYF. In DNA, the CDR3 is TGCGCCAGCAGCCAAGAAGGCACGGCTACCTACGAGCAGTACTTC.